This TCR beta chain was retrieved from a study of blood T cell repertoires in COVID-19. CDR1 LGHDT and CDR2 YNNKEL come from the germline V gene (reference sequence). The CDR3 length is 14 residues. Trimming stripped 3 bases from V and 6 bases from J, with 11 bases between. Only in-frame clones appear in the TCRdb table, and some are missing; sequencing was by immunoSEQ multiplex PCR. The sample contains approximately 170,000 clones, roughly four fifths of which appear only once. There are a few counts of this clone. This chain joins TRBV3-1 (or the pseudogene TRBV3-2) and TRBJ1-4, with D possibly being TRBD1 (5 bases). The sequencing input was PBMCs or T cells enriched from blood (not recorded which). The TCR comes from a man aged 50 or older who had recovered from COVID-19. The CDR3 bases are TGTGCCAGCAGCCAGTCGGGGGGTGATGAAAAACTGTTTTTT. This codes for CASSQSGGDEKLFF.